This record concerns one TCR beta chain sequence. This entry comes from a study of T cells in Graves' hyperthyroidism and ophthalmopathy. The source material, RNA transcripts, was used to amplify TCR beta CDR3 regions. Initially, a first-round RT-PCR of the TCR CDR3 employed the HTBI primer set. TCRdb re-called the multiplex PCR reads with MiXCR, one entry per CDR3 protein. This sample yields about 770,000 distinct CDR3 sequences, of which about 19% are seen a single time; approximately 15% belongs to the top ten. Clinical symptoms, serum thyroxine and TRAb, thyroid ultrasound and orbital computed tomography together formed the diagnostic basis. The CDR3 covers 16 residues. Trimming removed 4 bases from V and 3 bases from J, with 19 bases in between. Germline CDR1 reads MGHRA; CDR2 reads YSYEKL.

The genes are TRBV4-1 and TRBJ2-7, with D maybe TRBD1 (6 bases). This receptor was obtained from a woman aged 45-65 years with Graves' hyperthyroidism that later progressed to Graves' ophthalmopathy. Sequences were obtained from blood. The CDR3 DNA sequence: TGCGCCAGCAGCCTTACGACCGGGACAACCAACTACGAGCAGTACTTC. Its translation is CASSLTTGTTNYEQYF.